The TCR beta chain described here comes from a study of CD8+ T cells in alopecia areata. Study-level background: Tofacitinib treatment spanned 6 to 18 months, with 6 months off drug afterward.

The sequencing template was cDNA reverse transcribed from extracted RNA. Measured with immunoSEQ multiplex PCR; TCRdb has only the in-frame clones, and not every one. The sample holds 150,000 to 200,000 clones, about two thirds seen once. Whole-study findings and limits: Among the top 100, expanded CD8+ clones, as well as scalp clonality, were significantly decreased by tofacitinib. How baseline CD8+ expansion relates to response remains uncertain (there was one nonresponder).

Remarks on this clone: The antigen remains unidentified.

The CDR3 is 12 residues long. Losses at the gene ends were 5 bases for V and 3 bases for J; bases not matched to a gene: 3. The V gene's germline CDR1 is SQVTM and CDR2 ANQGSEA. Treatment here: oral pan-JAK inhibitor, 5-10 mg twice daily. PBMCs yielded sorted CD4+ and CD8+ T cells. The specimen comprised CD4+ T cells sorted from blood, sampled at week 4, from a patient treated with tofacitinib. The TCR sequence derives from a human donor with alopecia areata. The genes are TRBV29-1 and TRBJ1-1; TRBD1 matches 7 bases. CDR3 nucleotides: TGCAGCGTTCACGACAGGGACACTGAAGCTTTCTTT. Translation: CSVHDRDTEAFF.